Listed below are T cell receptor beta chains from one sample, sequenced in a study of regulatory T cells in long-lasting Graves disease. MiXCR, run by TCRdb on the multiplex PCR reads, gives a single entry per CDR3 protein. The table lists a few hundred thousand distinct CDR3 sequences, roughly 22% of them singletons. The source was peripheral blood mononuclear cells (PBMCs), collected when the disease was refractory, from a patient treated with antithyroid drugs. These receptors all come from a female donor with Graves disease. Both conserved end residues are part of each CDR3. Each record gives: J gene, D gene, V gene, clone size, CDR3 DNA, CDR3 protein. The D gene is left open where the match is weak. Size is omitted from some rows. Given values are once, few, many or a class for expanded clones.

j_call: TRBJ1-5
d_call: -
v_call: TRBV7-2
clone_size: many
cdr3_nt: TGTGCCAGCAGCCCCACCCAAGCCAGGGGATTTCAGCCCCAGCATTTT
cdr3_aa: CASSPTQARGFQPQHF

j_call: TRBJ1-5
d_call: -
v_call: TRBV28
clone_size: many
cdr3_nt: TGTGCCAGCAGCACGACAGTTGCACCCCCTGGGTTAGATCAGCCCCAGCATTTT
cdr3_aa: CASSTTVAPPGLDQPQHF

j_call: TRBJ1-1
d_call: -
v_call: TRBV6-2/TRBV6-3
clone_size: many
cdr3_nt: TGTGCCAGCAGTTTCTCGGGGGTCGGTAGCACTGAAGCTTTCTTT
cdr3_aa: CASSFSGVGSTEAFF

j_call: TRBJ2-7
d_call: TRBD2
v_call: TRBV20-1
clone_size: -
cdr3_nt: TGCAGTGGTCTCCGGGAGGACTATTCCTACGAGCAGTACTTC
cdr3_aa: CSGLREDYSYEQYF

j_call: TRBJ2-3
d_call: TRBD2
v_call: TRBV20-1
clone_size: -
cdr3_nt: TGCAGTGCTACTGGGACTAGCGGTAGCACAGATACGCAGTATTTT
cdr3_aa: CSATGTSGSTDTQYF

j_call: TRBJ1-5
d_call: TRBD1
v_call: TRBV2
clone_size: -
cdr3_nt: TGTGCCAGCAGCCAGACAGGGGCACCGAATCAGCCCCAGCATTTT
cdr3_aa: CASSQTGAPNQPQHF

j_call: TRBJ1-2
d_call: -
v_call: TRBV28
clone_size: many
cdr3_nt: TGTGCCAGCAGTTTATGGGGGGGATCTGATGGCTACACCTTC
cdr3_aa: CASSLWGGSDGYTF

j_call: TRBJ1-1
d_call: -
v_call: TRBV3-1
clone_size: -
cdr3_nt: TGTGCCAGCAGCCAAGGCCCAACAGGGAACACTGAAGCTTTCTTT
cdr3_aa: CASSQGPTGNTEAFF

j_call: TRBJ1-5
d_call: -
v_call: TRBV7-9
clone_size: few
cdr3_nt: TGTGCCAGCAGCTTAGATCGGGGCTCGGCCCAGCATTTT
cdr3_aa: CASSLDRGSAQHF

j_call: TRBJ1-2
d_call: -
v_call: TRBV12-3/TRBV12-4
clone_size: many
cdr3_nt: TGTGCCAGCAGTTTAGCGTCTACAGGGAACTATGGCTACACCTTC
cdr3_aa: CASSLASTGNYGYTF

j_call: TRBJ1-1
d_call: -
v_call: TRBV20-1
clone_size: many
cdr3_nt: TGCAGTGCTAGAGTGGACGGACCCGGCACTGAAGCTTTCTTT
cdr3_aa: CSARVDGPGTEAFF

j_call: TRBJ1-1
d_call: TRBD1
v_call: TRBV20-1
clone_size: few
cdr3_nt: TGCAGTGCTAGAGATCAGGGGGCGTGGGCTGAAGCTTTCTTT
cdr3_aa: CSARDQGAWAEAFF

j_call: TRBJ1-5
d_call: -
v_call: TRBV6-1
clone_size: -
cdr3_nt: TGTGCCAGCAGTGAAGAGGAGTTAGGACAGCCCCAGCATTTT
cdr3_aa: CASSEEELGQPQHF

j_call: TRBJ2-2
d_call: TRBD1
v_call: TRBV12-3/TRBV12-4
clone_size: few
cdr3_nt: TGTGCCACCGAAGGGGGCTCCGGGGAGCTGTTTTTT
cdr3_aa: CATEGGSGELFF

j_call: TRBJ2-6
d_call: -
v_call: TRBV7-3
clone_size: few
cdr3_nt: TGTGCCAGCAGCCACCGCGTGGGGGCCAACGTCCTGACTTTC
cdr3_aa: CASSHRVGANVLTF

j_call: TRBJ2-7
d_call: TRBD1
v_call: TRBV11-2
clone_size: many
cdr3_nt: TGTGCCAGCAGCCTCGCGACCGGGACAGGGTCCTACGAGCAGTACTTC
cdr3_aa: CASSLATGTGSYEQYF

j_call: TRBJ1-4
d_call: -
v_call: TRBV7-9
clone_size: few
cdr3_nt: TGTGCCAGCAGCCTTCCTAGAGTGACTAATGAAAAACTGTTTTTT
cdr3_aa: CASSLPRVTNEKLFF

j_call: TRBJ2-7
d_call: -
v_call: TRBV3-1
clone_size: -
cdr3_nt: TGTGCCAGCACCCCAGGTTCCGGGGGCGAGCAGTACTTC
cdr3_aa: CASTPGSGGEQYF

j_call: TRBJ2-6
d_call: TRBD1
v_call: TRBV5-1
clone_size: -
cdr3_nt: TGCGCCAGCAGCTTAGGACAGGACCTAATGTTC
cdr3_aa: CASSLGQDLMF

j_call: TRBJ1-2
d_call: -
v_call: TRBV2
clone_size: many
cdr3_nt: TGTGCCAGCAGTGAGTCTCCCGAAGGCTATGGCTACACCTTC
cdr3_aa: CASSESPEGYGYTF

j_call: TRBJ2-7
d_call: TRBD2
v_call: TRBV4-1
clone_size: -
cdr3_nt: TGCGCCAGCAGCCAAGTCGTCGGGACTAAATCCTACGAGCAGTACTTC
cdr3_aa: CASSQVVGTKSYEQYF

j_call: TRBJ1-4
d_call: -
v_call: TRBV27
clone_size: many
cdr3_nt: TGTGCCAGCAGTTTATCGTTGGCAACTAATGAAAAACTGTTTTTT
cdr3_aa: CASSLSLATNEKLFF

j_call: TRBJ2-2
d_call: -
v_call: TRBV20-1
clone_size: few
cdr3_nt: TGCAGTGCCAGGAGGGGCACCGGGGAGCTGTTTTTT
cdr3_aa: CSARRGTGELFF

j_call: TRBJ1-5
d_call: TRBD1
v_call: TRBV7-2
clone_size: few
cdr3_nt: TGTGCCAGCAGCCTAGGGGGGAGGGTGACAGGGGGTAGCAATCAGCCCCAGCATTTT
cdr3_aa: CASSLGGRVTGGSNQPQHF

j_call: TRBJ2-2
d_call: -
v_call: TRBV5-4
clone_size: -
cdr3_nt: TGTGCCAGCAGCTTGAATAGCCGTCGCTCCGGGGAGCTGTTTTTT
cdr3_aa: CASSLNSRRSGELFF

j_call: TRBJ2-7
d_call: -
v_call: TRBV7-2
clone_size: many
cdr3_nt: TGTGCCAGCAGCGCAGTCCCCGAGGCCTACGAGCAGTACTTC
cdr3_aa: CASSAVPEAYEQYF

j_call: TRBJ2-7
d_call: -
v_call: TRBV6-1
clone_size: few
cdr3_nt: TGTGCCAGCAGTCTTAACAGAGGCTTGGGCTACGAGCAGTACTTC
cdr3_aa: CASSLNRGLGYEQYF

j_call: TRBJ2-7
d_call: -
v_call: TRBV5-1
clone_size: few
cdr3_nt: TGCGCCAGCAGCGTCAGGGGAGAGCCCTACGAGCAGTACTTC
cdr3_aa: CASSVRGEPYEQYF